These 17 T cell receptor beta chains share one sample of origin, sequenced in a study of somatic mutations in cytotoxic T cells in rheumatoid arthritis. Sequencing was performed with immunoSEQ multiplex PCR; in TCRdb, only in-frame clones are kept and a portion is missing. Counted here are 10,000 to 15,000 clones, roughly 70% occurring once; the ten biggest clones make up approximately 10%. The sample comprised CD8+ T cells sorted from blood. The source is a woman aged 40 to 50 in good health.

CDR3 coding DNA: TGTGCCTCCTCGTGGCAGTCCTACGAGCAGTACTTC. This sequence encodes CASSWQSYEQYF. The V call is TRBV7-9, the J call TRBJ2-7; D is unclear. The V gene's germline CDR1 is SEHNR and CDR2 FQNEAQ (reference sequence). CDR3 length equals 12 residues. V lost 11 bases and J 1 base, leaving 12 bases between the germline ends. Using reference TRBV7-9 and TRBJ2-7 for the parts outside the CDR3, the full variable domain is DTGVSQNPRHKITKRGQNVTFRCDPISEHNRLYWYRQTLGQGPEFLTYFQNEAQLEKSRLLSDRFSAERPKGSFSTLEIQRTEQGDSAMYLCASSWQSYEQYFGPGTRLTVT.

This chain joins TRBV5-5 and TRBJ2-1; TRBD2 might be the D (6 bases). V shed 4 bases and J shed 0 bases, with 11 bases lying between them. The germline V gene has CDR1 SGHKS and CDR2 YYEKEE (reference sequence). This CDR3 spans 15 amino acids. CDR3 in DNA: TGTGCCAGCAGCCCCGGGACTTTCTCCTACAATGAGCAGTTCTTC. Amino acids: CASSPGTFSYNEQFF.

V usage is TRBV19 and J usage is TRBJ1-5; D is possibly TRBD1 (5 bases). CDR1 LNHDA and CDR2 SQIVND come from the germline V gene (reference sequence). The CDR3 runs 17 residues. The V gene lost 7 bases and the J gene lost 3 bases, with 22 bases spanning the gap. CDR3 region: CASTPGGVGLNNQPQHF. The CDR3 nucleotides read TGTGCCAGTACCCCGGGGGGGGTCGGGTTAAACAATCAGCCCCAGCATTTT.

The chain couples TRBV10-1 to TRBJ2-4; D is ambiguous. There are 13 residues in the CDR3. Trimming left V 7 bases short and J 0 bases short, with 7 bases between. Germline CDR1 and CDR2: WNHNN and SYGVQD (reference sequence). CDR3 DNA sequence: TGCGCCAGCATTTTGCTAGCCAAAAACATTCAGTACTTC. It encodes CASILLAKNIQYF.

V and J are TRBV2 and TRBJ1-1; D call uncertain. Germline values: CDR1 SNHLY, CDR2 FYNNEI. The CDR3 spans 14 residues. The ends were cut back, 3 bases at V and 3 bases at J, with 11 bases in the middle. CDR3 protein: CASSEDPSDTEAFF. The CDR3 DNA reads TGTGCCAGCAGTGAGGATCCTTCGGACACTGAAGCTTTCTTT.

The chain joins TRBV19 to TRBJ2-5; D not certain. Trimming removed 5 bases at V and 2 bases at J, with 12 bases between. The CDR3 covers 14 residues. The V gene's germline CDR1 is LNHDA and CDR2 SQIVND (reference sequence). Here the CDR3 DNA reads TGTGCCAGTAGTCCCCCGGCACAGCAAGAGACCCAGTACTTC. Translation gives CASSPPAQQETQYF. Full variable domain (rest looked up from reference TRBV19 and TRBJ2-5): DGGITQSPKYLFRKEGQNVTLSCEQNLNHDAMYWYRQDPGQGLRLIYYSQIVNDFQKGDIAEGYSVSREKKESFPLTVTSAQKNPTAFYLCASSPPAQQETQYFGPGTRLLVL.

V gene TRBV28 combines with J gene TRBJ2-3; D might be TRBD2 (5 bases). Germline V gene sequence: CDR1 MDHEN, CDR2 SYDVKM. The CDR3 contains 16 residues. Between the trimmed V and J ends, which lost 5 bases and 2 bases, there was a span of 17 bases. In DNA, the CDR3 is TGTGCCAGCAGTCCCGCTGTCGGGCGGGCCACAGATACGCAGTATTTT. Translating it yields CASSPAVGRATDTQYF.

This clone came up a few times. The J gene is TRBJ1-5, the V gene TRBV9; D ambiguous. The CDR3 is 13 amino acids. V lost 4 bases and J lost 7, with 12 bases in between. The germline V gene has CDR1 SGDLS and CDR2 YYNGEE. CDR3 bases: TGTGCCAGCAGCCCTCAGATGGGCCAGCCCCAGCATTTT. This gives the protein CASSPQMGQPQHF.

The chain is built from TRBV27 and TRBJ1-1; D is undetermined. The CDR3 contains 12 residues. Germline lookup yields CDR1 MNHEY and CDR2 SMNVEV (reference sequence). The ends were cut back, 7 bases at V and 1 base at J, with 7 bases in the middle. CDR3 loop: CASKTGNTEAFF. In DNA form, the CDR3 reads TGTGCCAGCAAGACGGGGAACACTGAAGCTTTCTTT.

This clone is labeled medium-sized. V usage is TRBV6-1 and J usage is TRBJ1-1; D gene unclear. Trimming pared 3 bases from V and 1 base from J, leaving 9 bases between. Germline lookup yields CDR1 MNHNS and CDR2 SASEGT. The CDR3 spans 14 residues. CDR3 coding DNA: TGTGCCAGCAGTGATTGGGCCGGGAACACTGAAGCTTTCTTT. This sequence encodes CASSDWAGNTEAFF.

The chain combines TRBV7-6 with TRBJ2-2; TRBD2 matches at 13 bases. CDR1 is SGHVS, CDR2 FNYEAQ, per germline. The CDR3 runs 19 residues. V dropped 5 bases and J dropped 2; count of bases not matched to a gene: 11. The CDR3 protein is CASSIGLAGALLNTGELFF. DNA of the CDR3: TGTGCCAGCAGCATCGGACTAGCGGGGGCCTTACTAAACACCGGGGAGCTGTTTTTT. Based on the CDR3 plus reference TRBV7-6 and TRBJ2-2, the full variable domain is GAGVSQSPRYKVTKRGQDVALRCDPISGHVSLYWYRQALGQGPEFLTYFNYEAQQDKSGLPNDRFSAERPEGSISTLTIQRTEQRDSAMYRCASSIGLAGALLNTGELFFGEGSRLTVL.

The CDR3 loop is CASSVVGVVTTEAFF. CDR3 in DNA: TGTGCCAGCAGCGTAGTAGGGGTAGTGACCACTGAAGCTTTCTTT. The V gene is TRBV9, the J gene TRBJ1-1, with TRBD1 as a possible D gene (5 bases). The CDR3 sequence is 15 residues long. The germline CDR1 and CDR2 sequences are SGDLS and YYNGEE. Trimming pared 0 bases from V and 4 bases from J, leaving 13 bases between.

The chain joins TRBV7-6 to TRBJ2-1; maybe TRBD2 (7 bases). This CDR3 is built from 15 residues. Germline V CDR1 and CDR2: SGHVS, FNYEAQ. V was pared by 1 base and J by 7 bases, with 14 bases between. CDR3 sequence (DNA): TGTGCCAGCAGCTTAGGGCGGGGGCCAGGGAATGAGCAGTTCTTC. Its translation is CASSLGRGPGNEQFF.

DNA for the CDR3: TGTGCCAGCAGTTACTTACCAGGGGCGGTGAACACTGAAGCTTTCTTT. It is translated as CASSYLPGAVNTEAFF. The chain recombines TRBV6-6 with TRBJ1-1, with D possibly matching TRBD1 (6 bases). Between the trimmed V and J ends, which lost 1 base and 0 bases, there was a span of 12 bases. This CDR3 comprises 16 residues. CDR1 and CDR2 from the germline V gene are MNHNY and SVGAGI (reference sequence).

This rearrangement joins TRBV2 to TRBJ2-5; 7 bases map to TRBD1. The CDR3 has 14 residues. Germline V gene data show CDR1 as SNHLY and CDR2 as FYNNEI. The J segment lost 2 bases and the V segment lost 3 bases, leaving 3 bases of the junction unmatched. The CDR3 DNA follows: TGTGCCAGCAGTGAGTCGACAGGGCAAGAGACCCAGTACTTC. It encodes CASSESTGQETQYF.

This rearrangement joins TRBV4-3 to TRBJ1-1, with a weak D call TRBD1 (5 bases). CDR3 size: 14 residues. Germline V gene lookup returns CDR1 LGHNA and CDR2 YSLEER. The ends were cut back, 1 base at V and 4 bases at J, with 10 bases in the middle. The CDR3 sequence is CASSQVRGSTEAFF. The CDR3 DNA follows: TGCGCCAGCAGCCAAGTCCGGGGCAGCACTGAAGCTTTCTTT.

CDR3 sequence (DNA): TGTGCCAGCAGCTTAGGCGGGACTAGCGGATACGAGCAGTACTTC. This translates into CASSLGGTSGYEQYF. The V gene is TRBV11-3, the J gene TRBJ2-7; 11 bases are shared with TRBD2. V dropped 1 base and J dropped 4; count of bases not matched to a gene: 3. The CDR3 length is 15 residues. In germline, CDR1 is SGHNT, CDR2 YENEEA.